Below are 22 T cell receptor beta chains sequenced from a single sample in a study of glioma-infiltrating T cells. Using RNA template, CDR3s of TCR alpha and beta were amplified with iRepertoire arm-PCR. TCRdb reanalysed the multiplex PCR reads using MiXCR and keeps one entry per CDR3 protein. The data show 400,000 or so distinct CDR3 sequences, roughly two fifths seen once. The sequenced sample was glioma tissue, nonneoplastic brain tissue, or PBMCs (not recorded which). These receptors came from a human donor with low-grade glioma or glioblastoma, undergoing nonglioma brain surgery, or in good health (not recorded which).

This clonotype was found once. J is TRBJ2-1 and V is TRBV27; D not certain. The CDR3 spans 13 residues. The ends were cut back, 5 bases at V and 6 bases at J, with 11 bases in the middle. CDR1 and CDR2 from the germline V gene are MNHEY and SMNVEV (reference sequence). CDR3 residues: CASSDPGFNEQFF. The CDR3 DNA reads TGTGCCAGCAGTGACCCCGGGTTCAATGAGCAGTTCTTC.

As to this clonotype: A clone one base away is much larger, so this may be a read error. This chain links TRBV2 with TRBJ2-1; D is perhaps TRBD1 (7 bases). Germline V gene data show CDR1 as SNHLY and CDR2 as FYNNEI. This CDR3 is 13 amino acids long. Here the CDR3 reads CVSSEGASAEQFF. DNA for the CDR3: TGTGTCAGCAGTGAGGGGGCTAGCGCAGAGCAGTTCTTC.

There are a few counts of this clonotype. The genes are TRBV5-4 and TRBJ2-1; 12 bases are a match to TRBD1. This CDR3 spans 16 amino acids. Germline CDR1 and CDR2: SGHNT and YYREEE (reference sequence). V dropped 4 bases and J dropped 8; count of bases not matched to a gene: 10. The CDR3 DNA reads TGTGCCAGCAGCCCCTTGGGACAGGGGGCGCGTCATGAGCAGTTCTTC. Protein: CASSPLGQGARHEQFF.

This chain connects TRBV27 to TRBJ2-7, with 11 bases that match TRBD2. V dropped 3 bases and J dropped 2; count of bases not matched to a gene: 15. This CDR3 has 19 residues. CDR1 and CDR2 (germline): MNHEY, SMNVEV (reference sequence). The CDR3 nucleotides read TGTGCCAGCAGTTTCCCCCCGGATGAAGGACTAGCGGGCCCCTACGAGCAGTACTTC. Residues: CASSFPPDEGLAGPYEQYF.

Comments on this clonotype: A single base separates this from a much larger clone, so it may be a read error. This chain uses TRBV15 with TRBJ1-5; no clear D gene. CDR1 and CDR2 (germline): LNHNV, YYDKDF (reference sequence). The CDR3 totals 12 residues. The CDR3 spells CATSKTTQSQHF. In DNA, the CDR3 is TGTGCCACCAGCAAGACAACTCAGTCCCAGCATTTT.

This clonotype has at least ten counts. CDR3 residues: CASSPHRGERSEQYF. Written as DNA, the CDR3 is TGTGCCAGCAGCCCCCATCGGGGAGAACGGTCCGAGCAGTACTTC. This chain uses TRBV7-6 with TRBJ2-7, with D tentatively TRBD2 (5 bases). The germline V and J ends were trimmed by 5 bases and 6 bases, with 20 bases remaining between them. Germline assignment: CDR1 SGHVS and CDR2 FNYEAQ. This CDR3 contains 15 residues. Full variable domain (outside the CDR3, taken from reference TRBV7-6 and TRBJ2-7): GAGVSQSPRYKVTKRGQDVALRCDPISGHVSLYWYRQALGQGPEFLTYFNYEAQQDKSGLPNDRFSAERPEGSISTLTIQRTEQRDSAMYRCASSPHRGERSEQYFGPGTRLTVT.

J is TRBJ1-2 and V is TRBV24-1, with D hard to call. V shed 9 bases and J shed 8 bases, with 18 bases lying between them. The CDR3 consists of 13 residues. CDR1 is KGHDR, CDR2 SFDVKD, per germline. CDR3 DNA: TGTGCCACCCGATCAGGACGGGCGGAAGGCTACACCTTC. Protein: CATRSGRAEGYTF.

V gene TRBV7-2 combines with J gene TRBJ2-5; perhaps TRBD2 as D (7 bases). The CDR3 loop spans 15 amino acids. The germline gives CDR1 SGHTA, CDR2 FQGNSA. The ends were cut back, 5 bases at V and 4 bases at J, with 17 bases in the middle. CDR3 in amino acids: CASSPGGAKGETQYF. CDR3 coding DNA: TGTGCCAGCAGCCCTGGGGGGGCGAAAGGAGAGACCCAGTACTTC.

This CDR3 is CASSKATSGRTDTQYF. The CDR3 DNA reads TGTGCCAGCAGCAAAGCGACTAGCGGGAGGACAGATACGCAGTATTTT. The J gene is TRBJ2-3, the V gene TRBV4-2; 13 bases are shared with TRBD2. This CDR3 region has 16 residues. In germline, CDR1 is LGHNA, CDR2 YNFKEQ. The V segment lost 5 bases and the J segment 3 bases; nucleotides outside the gene matches: 5.

V usage is TRBV28 and J usage is TRBJ2-1; 10 bases are a match to TRBD2. Germline CDR1 reads MDHEN; CDR2 reads SYDVKM. The CDR3 contains 15 residues. V lost 2 bases to trimming and J lost 6 bases; unmatched junction nucleotides: 4. DNA for the CDR3: TGTGCCAGCAGTTTAGGACTAGCGGACTCCAATGAGCAGTTCTTC. This translates into CASSLGLADSNEQFF.

V is TRBV12-3 or TRBV12-4 and J is TRBJ2-1; TRBD1 agrees at 12 bases. Trimming took 0 bases from V and 9 from J; bases not matched to a gene: 6. The CDR3 is made up of 16 amino acids. CDR3 coding DNA: TGTGCCAGCAGTTTAGCTTGGGACAGGGGGCAGGGTGAGCAGTTCTTC. Translating gives CASSLAWDRGQGEQFF.

Turning to this clonotype: At one end, the junction sequence differs from germline, possibly due to a read error. This chain links TRBV25-1 with TRBJ1-1; unclear D gene. The CDR3 length is 12 residues. Germline loops: CDR1 MGHDK, CDR2 SYGVNS. CDR3 sequence: CASSLPYTEALF. The CDR3 DNA reads TGTGCCAGCAGCTTACCTTACACTGAAGCTTTGTTT.

The V and J genes are TRBV20-1 and TRBJ2-7; tentatively, D is TRBD2 (5 bases). This CDR3 is built from 18 residues. The V and J ends lost 3 bases and 6 bases respectively, with 30 bases between them. Germline loops: CDR1 DFQATT, CDR2 SNEGSKA (reference sequence). The CDR3 region is CSARHEGVPIIFISEQYF. CDR3 DNA sequence: TGCAGTGCTAGGCACGAGGGTGTGCCTATTATCTTTATCTCCGAGCAGTACTTC.

Concerning this clonotype: One end of the junction fails to match germline, which may point to a read error. V and J are TRBV11-2 and TRBJ2-3; weak D call: TRBD2 (6 bases). The CDR3 loop spans 15 amino acids. CDR1 is SGHAT, CDR2 FQNNGV, per germline. The CDR3 coding sequence is TGTGCCAGCGGCTTAGCCGGGACTAGCACAGATACGCAGTATTTT. Translating it yields CASGLAGTSTDTQYF.

Concerning this clonotype: Given a much more abundant clone one base away, this may be a read error. V usage is TRBV6-2 or TRBV6-3 and J usage is TRBJ1-3, with TRBD1 as a possible D gene (5 bases). CDR1 and CDR2 (germline): MNHEY, SVGEGT. Trimming stripped 2 bases from V and 0 bases from J, with 8 bases between. CDR3 length: 15 residues. CDR3 protein: CASSYGALSGNTIYF. The DNA of the CDR3 is TGTGCCAGCAGTTACGGGGCTCTCTCTGGAAACACCATATATTTT.

This clonotype was observed once. The genes are TRBV5-4 and TRBJ2-7, with 14 bases aligning to TRBD2. The CDR3 extends over 15 amino acids. Germline V gene lookup returns CDR1 SGHNT and CDR2 YYREEE (reference sequence). J was trimmed by 4 bases and V by 3 bases; bases with no gene match: 3. Written as DNA, the CDR3 is TGTGCCAGCAGCTCCGGACTAGCGGGAGGATACGAGCAGTACTTC. It yields the protein CASSSGLAGGYEQYF. Together with reference TRBV5-4 and TRBJ2-7, the CDR3 gives the full variable domain: ETGVTQSPTHLIKTRGQQVTLRCSSQSGHNTVSWYQQALGQGPQFIFQYYREEENGRGNFPPRFSGLQFPNYSSELNVNALELDDSALYLCASSSGLAGGYEQYFGPGTRLTVT.

Only a few counts were recorded for this clonotype. CDR3: CASSFSGTAVLPDTQYF. DNA for the CDR3: TGTGCCAGCAGTTTCTCCGGGACAGCCGTGTTACCAGATACGCAGTATTTT. This chain uses TRBV6-6 with TRBJ2-3; the match to TRBD1 covers 7 bases. Germline lookup yields CDR1 MNHNY and CDR2 SVGAGI (reference sequence). V was pared by 4 bases and J by 4 bases, with 14 bases of the junction left unmatched. The CDR3 consists of 17 residues.

There are a few counts of this clonotype. The J gene is TRBJ2-1, the V gene TRBV5-4; the D gene is possibly TRBD1 (5 bases). CDR3 size: 15 residues. Germline CDR1 is SGHNT and CDR2 is YYREEE (reference sequence). V lost 4 bases and J 3 bases, leaving 14 bases between the germline ends. DNA of the CDR3: TGTGCCAGCAGCCTAGACAGAGATTACTACAATGAGCAGTTCTTC. It yields the protein CASSLDRDYYNEQFF.

CDR3 nucleotide sequence: TGTGCCAGCAGCCTCGGACATCCCAACACTGAAGCTTTCTTT. Translation gives CASSLGHPNTEAFF. V and J are TRBV7-6 and TRBJ1-1, with a possible D match to TRBD1 (5 bases). Germline lookup yields CDR1 SGHVS and CDR2 FNYEAQ. The CDR3 has 14 residues. Trimming stripped 5 bases from V and 2 bases from J, with 12 bases between. The variable domain in full, with the rest retrieved from reference TRBV7-6 and TRBJ1-1, is GAGVSQSPRYKVTKRGQDVALRCDPISGHVSLYWYRQALGQGPEFLTYFNYEAQQDKSGLPNDRFSAERPEGSISTLTIQRTEQRDSAMYRCASSLGHPNTEAFFGQGTRLTVV.

This chain uses TRBV5-1 with TRBJ2-1; D is uncertain. The CDR3 covers 15 residues. Germline loops: CDR1 SGHRS, CDR2 YFSETQ. The V gene lost 0 bases and the J gene lost 5 bases, with 12 bases spanning the gap. CDR3 loop: CASSLVDSRNNEQFF. CDR3 sequence (DNA): TGCGCCAGCAGCTTGGTGGATAGCCGTAACAATGAGCAGTTCTTC.

Notes on this clonotype: At one boundary the junction diverges from the germline segment, which might be a read error. The chain's CDR3 is CASNQGLAGVNEQFF. Written as DNA, the CDR3 is TGCGCCAGCAACCAAGGACTAGCCGGAGTCAATGAGCAGTTCTTC. J is TRBJ2-1 and V is TRBV4-3; TRBD2 aligns across 8 bases. CDR3 size: 15 residues. From germline, CDR1 is LGHNA and CDR2 YSLEER.

This clonotype has at least ten counts. The V and J genes are TRBV15 and TRBJ2-3, with 9 bases identical to TRBD1. CDR3 length equals 16 residues. Trimming removed 3 bases from V and 4 bases from J; junction bases left unmatched: 8. Germline CDR1 is LNHNV and CDR2 is YYDKDF (reference sequence). The CDR3 nucleotides are TGTGCCACCAGCAGTGCGTCCGGGACAGGGTCAGATACGCAGTATTTT. This encodes CATSSASGTGSDTQYF.